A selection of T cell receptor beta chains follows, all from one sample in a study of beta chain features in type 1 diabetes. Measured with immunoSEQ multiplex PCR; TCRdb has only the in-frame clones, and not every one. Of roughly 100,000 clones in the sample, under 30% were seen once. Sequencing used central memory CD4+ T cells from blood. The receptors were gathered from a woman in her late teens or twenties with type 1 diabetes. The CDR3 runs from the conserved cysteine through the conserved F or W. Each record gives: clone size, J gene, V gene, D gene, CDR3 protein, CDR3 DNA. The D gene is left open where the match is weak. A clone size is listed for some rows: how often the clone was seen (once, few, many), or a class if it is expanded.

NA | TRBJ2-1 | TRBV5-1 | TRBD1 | CASSLEDRSVEQFF | TGCGCCAGCAGCTTGGAGGACAGGTCTGTTGAGCAGTTCTTC
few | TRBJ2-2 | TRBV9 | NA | CASAPTREATGELFF | TGTGCCAGCGCTCCCACCAGGGAGGCCACCGGGGAGCTGTTTTTT
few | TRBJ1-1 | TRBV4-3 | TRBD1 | CASSQTGRNTEAFF | TGCGCCAGCAGCCAGACAGGGAGGAACACTGAAGCTTTCTTT
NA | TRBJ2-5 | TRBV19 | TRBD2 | CASQGLAGGVQETQYF | TGTGCCAGTCAAGGACTAGCGGGAGGGGTCCAAGAGACCCAGTACTTC
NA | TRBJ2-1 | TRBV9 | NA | CASSVGSSEHNEQFF | TGTGCCAGCAGCGTAGGAAGTAGCGAGCACAATGAGCAGTTCTTC
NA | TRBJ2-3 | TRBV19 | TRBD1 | CASSISDRGLNTDTQYF | TGTGCCAGTAGTATCTCAGACAGGGGGCTTAACACAGATACGCAGTATTTT
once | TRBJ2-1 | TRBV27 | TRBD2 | CASSLGTSGRVRGSYNEQFF | TGTGCCAGCAGCTTGGGGACTAGCGGGAGGGTAAGGGGTAGTTACAATGAGCAGTTCTTC
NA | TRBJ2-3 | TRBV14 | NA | CASSQDWTNTDTQYF | TGTGCCAGCAGCCAAGATTGGACTAACACAGATACGCAGTATTTT
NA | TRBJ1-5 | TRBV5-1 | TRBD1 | CASSWGQNSNQPQHF | TGCGCCAGCAGCTGGGGACAGAATAGCAATCAGCCCCAGCATTTT
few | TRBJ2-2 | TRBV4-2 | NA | CASSQGRRGGDTGELFF | TGTGCCAGCAGCCAAGGAAGAAGGGGGGGGGACACCGGGGAGCTGTTTTTT
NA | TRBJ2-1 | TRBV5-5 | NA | CASSLGQGFEQFF | TGTGCCAGCAGCTTGGGTCAGGGCTTTGAGCAGTTCTTC
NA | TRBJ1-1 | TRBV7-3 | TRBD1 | CASSQITGAEAFF | TGTGCCAGCAGCCAAATAACAGGGGCTGAAGCTTTCTTT
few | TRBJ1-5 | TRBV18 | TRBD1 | CASSDRVQNQPQHF | TGTGCCAGCTCAGACAGGGTCCAGAATCAGCCCCAGCATTTT
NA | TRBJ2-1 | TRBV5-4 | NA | CASSTIVKNEQFF | TGTGCCAGCAGCACTATAGTGAAGAATGAGCAGTTCTTC
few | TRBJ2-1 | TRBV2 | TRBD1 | CASRQSDRGKSEQFF | TGTGCCAGCAGACAAAGCGACAGGGGTAAAAGTGAGCAGTTCTTC
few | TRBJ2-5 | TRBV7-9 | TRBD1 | CASSGQGLQETQYF | TGTGCCAGCAGCGGACAGGGGTTACAAGAGACCCAGTACTTC
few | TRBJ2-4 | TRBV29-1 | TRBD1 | CSVTGGPPLAKNIQYF | TGCAGCGTGACAGGGGGCCCACCCCTAGCCAAAAACATTCAGTACTTC
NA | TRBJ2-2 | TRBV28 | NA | CASSADFTGELFF | TGTGCCAGCAGTGCCGACTTCACCGGGGAGCTGTTTTTT
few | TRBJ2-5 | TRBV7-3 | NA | CASSLTSGPETQYF | TGTGCCAGCAGCTTAACTAGCGGCCCAGAGACCCAGTACTTC
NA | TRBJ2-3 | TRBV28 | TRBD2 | CASSLSGASGYTDTQYF | TGTGCCAGCAGTTTAAGTGGGGCTAGCGGATACACAGATACGCAGTATTTT
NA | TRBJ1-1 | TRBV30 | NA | CAWSDAGGNTEAFF | TGTGCCTGGAGTGATGCGGGGGGGAACACTGAAGCTTTCTTT
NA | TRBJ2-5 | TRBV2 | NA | CASSVRAGIIQETQYF | TGTGCCAGCAGTGTAAGGGCGGGCATCATCCAAGAGACCCAGTACTTC
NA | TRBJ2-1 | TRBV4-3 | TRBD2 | CASSLGGLARHEQFF | TGCGCCAGCAGCCTCGGGGGACTAGCGCGCCATGAGCAGTTCTTC
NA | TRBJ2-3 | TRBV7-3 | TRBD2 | CASSHGTSGSWGTDTQYF | TGTGCCAGCAGCCACGGGACTAGCGGGAGCTGGGGCACAGATACGCAGTATTTT
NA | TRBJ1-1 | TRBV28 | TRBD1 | CASSSEPGTGRRAFF | TGTGCCAGCAGTTCTGAACCCGGGACAGGGAGGAGAGCTTTCTTT
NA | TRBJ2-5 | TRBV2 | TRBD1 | CASSAQGQYQETQYF | TGTGCCAGCAGTGCCCAGGGACAGTACCAAGAGACCCAGTACTTC
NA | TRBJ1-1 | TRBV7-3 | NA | CASRTSTGSTEAFF | TGTGCCAGCAGGACCTCCACAGGGAGCACTGAAGCTTTCTTT
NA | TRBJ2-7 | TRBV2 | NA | CASTPLYEQYF | TGTGCCAGCACCCCCTTATACGAGCAGTACTTC
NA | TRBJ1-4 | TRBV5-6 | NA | CASSLFGRDKDEKLFF | TGTGCCAGCAGCTTGTTTGGCCGGGACAAAGATGAAAAACTGTTTTTT
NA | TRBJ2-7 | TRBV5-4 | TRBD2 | CASSLGAGTSGYEQYF | TGTGCCAGCAGCTTGGGAGCCGGGACTAGCGGCTACGAGCAGTACTTC
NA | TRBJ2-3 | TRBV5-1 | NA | CASRWASSTDTQYF | TGCGCCAGCCGGTGGGCCTCTAGCACAGATACGCAGTATTTT
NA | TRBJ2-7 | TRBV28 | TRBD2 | CASSFAGGIGNEQYF | TGTGCCAGCAGTTTTGCGGGAGGAATTGGAAACGAGCAGTACTTC
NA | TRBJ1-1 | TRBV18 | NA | CASSVSRSPGAFF | TGTGCCAGCTCAGTGTCCCGGAGTCCTGGAGCTTTCTTT
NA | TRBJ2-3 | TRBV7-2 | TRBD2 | CASSSGRSGSTDTQYF | TGTGCCAGCAGCTCGGGCCGTAGCGGGAGCACAGATACGCAGTATTTT
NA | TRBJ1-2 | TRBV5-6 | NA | CASSHSRQGYTF | TGTGCCAGCAGCCATTCGAGACAGGGCTACACCTTC
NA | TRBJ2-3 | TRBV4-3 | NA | CASSQGRGGPDTQYF | TGCGCCAGCAGCCAAGGTCGGGGAGGTCCAGATACGCAGTATTTT
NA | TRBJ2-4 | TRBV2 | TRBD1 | CASSLEQGRGDF | TGTGCCAGCAGTCTTGAACAGGGGAGAGGGGACTTC
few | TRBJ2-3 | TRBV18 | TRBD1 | CASSPQGQRTDTQYF | TGTGCCAGCTCACCTCAGGGACAGAGAACAGATACGCAGTATTTT
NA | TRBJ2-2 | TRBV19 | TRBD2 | CASSITGTSGRGNAGELFF | TGTGCCAGTAGTATAACCGGGACTAGCGGGAGAGGAAACGCCGGGGAGCTGTTTTTT
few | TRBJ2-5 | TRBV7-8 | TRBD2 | CASSLYSAREARETQYF | TGTGCCAGCAGCTTATACTCGGCGCGGGAGGCGCGGGAGACCCAGTACTTC
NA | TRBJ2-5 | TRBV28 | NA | CASSPSRGHETQYF | TGTGCCAGCAGTCCCAGCAGGGGCCACGAGACCCAGTACTTC
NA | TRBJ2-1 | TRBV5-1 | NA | CASSLASASYNEQFF | TGCGCCAGCAGCTTGGCCAGCGCGTCCTACAATGAGCAGTTCTTC
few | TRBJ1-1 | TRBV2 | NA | CASSPYTEAFF | TGTGCCAGCAGCCCTTACACTGAAGCTTTCTTT
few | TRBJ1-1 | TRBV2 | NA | CASSPRGTEAFF | TGTGCCAGCAGTCCTCGGGGGACTGAAGCTTTCTTT
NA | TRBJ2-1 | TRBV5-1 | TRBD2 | CASREEGLAGYGREQFF | TGCGCCAGCAGGGAAGAGGGACTAGCGGGCTACGGGCGTGAGCAGTTCTTC
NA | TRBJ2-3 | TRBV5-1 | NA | CASSLDQDTQYF | TGCGCCAGCAGCTTGGACCAGGATACGCAGTATTTT
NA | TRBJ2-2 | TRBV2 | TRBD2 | CAKGGLAGNTGELFF | TGTGCCAAGGGAGGACTAGCGGGGAACACCGGGGAGCTGTTTTTT